The 14 T cell receptor beta chains below all came from one sample that was sequenced in a study of cytomegalovirus exposure and HLA in healthy donors. This PCR relied on a set of 60 Vbeta primers and 13 Jbeta primers. Sequencing was performed with immunoSEQ multiplex PCR; in TCRdb, only in-frame clones are kept and a portion is missing. The repertoire holds approximately 140,000 clones, 70% to 80% seen once, with roughly 3.6% in the top ten. The specimen sequenced was PBMCs. Receptors originate from a human donor in good health.

The chain has TRBV4-3 and TRBJ2-1; 14 nucleotides match TRBD2. The ends lost 4 bases at V and 6 bases at J; junction bases unmatched: 2. Germline CDR1 LGHNA, CDR2 YSLEER. The CDR3 has 15 residues. CDR3 sequence (DNA): TGCGCCAGCAGCCCGGGACTAGCGGGAGTCAATGAGCAGTTCTTC. The encoded protein is CASSPGLAGVNEQFF.

The chain is built from TRBV29-1 and TRBJ1-2; tentative D call: TRBD1 (6 bases). Germline CDR1 reads SQVTM; CDR2 reads ANQGSEA. The CDR3 length is 14 residues. The V end was cut by 1 base, the J end by 4 bases, with 13 bases between. The CDR3 here is CSVEGQGNSYGYTF. The CDR3, as DNA: TGCAGCGTTGAAGGCCAGGGGAATAGCTATGGCTACACCTTC. The whole variable domain, filled in from reference TRBV29-1 and TRBJ1-2, reads SAVISQKPSRDICQRGTSLTIQCQVDSQVTMMFWYRQQPGQSLTLIATANQGSEATYESGFVIDKFPISRPNLTFSTLTVSNMSPEDSSIYLCSVEGQGNSYGYTFGSGTRLTVV.

The chain has TRBV7-2 and TRBJ2-5; 12 nucleotides align to TRBD1. J was trimmed by 7 bases and V by 5 bases; bases with no gene match: 11. The germline CDR1 and CDR2 sequences are SGHTA and FQGNSA. The CDR3 extends over 16 amino acids. The CDR3 sequence: CASSRSGTGGAGTQYF. The CDR3 coding sequence is TGTGCCAGCAGCCGTTCCGGGACAGGGGGCGCGGGGACCCAGTACTTC. Full variable domain (rest looked up from reference TRBV7-2 and TRBJ2-5): GAGVSQSPSNKVTEKGKDVELRCDPISGHTALYWYRQSLGQGLEFLIYFQGNSAPDKSGLPSDRFSAERTGGSVSTLTIQRTQQEDSAVYLCASSRSGTGGAGTQYFGPGTRLLVL.

The V call is TRBV5-5, the J call TRBJ2-2, with D tentatively TRBD2 (6 bases). The CDR3 has 16 amino acids. The germline CDR1 and CDR2 sequences are SGHKS and YYEKEE (reference sequence). With 1 base removed from V and 4 bases from J, the gap between germline ends came to 14 bases. In DNA form, the CDR3 reads TGTGCCAGCAGCTTGAACTGGCGGGGCGGCACCGGGGAGCTGTTTTTT. This translates into CASSLNWRGGTGELFF.

J is TRBJ2-7 and V is TRBV15; TRBD1 matches at 7 bases. The CDR3 runs 15 residues. V trimming: 6 bases; J trimming: 3 bases; junction bases outside the gene matches: 11. Germline V CDR1 and CDR2: LNHNV, YYDKDF (reference sequence). This chain's CDR3 is CATSPAGTVVYEQYF. CDR3 nucleotides: TGTGCCACCAGTCCGGCAGGGACAGTGGTCTACGAGCAGTACTTC.

This clone was detected a few times. The genes are TRBV5-1 and TRBJ2-5; 10 nucleotides match TRBD1. V dropped 3 bases and J dropped 2; count of bases not matched to a gene: 16. CDR1 is SGHRS, CDR2 YFSETQ, per germline. The CDR3 is made up of 19 amino acids. The CDR3 loop is CASSSTPRGQGWAQETQYF. CDR3 coding DNA: TGCGCCAGCAGCTCTACTCCAAGGGGACAGGGGTGGGCACAAGAGACCCAGTACTTC.

This chain connects TRBV5-1 to TRBJ1-1; a weak D match, TRBD1 (6 bases). V was trimmed by 1 base and J by 6 bases, leaving 16 bases between them. The CDR3 covers 15 residues. The V gene's germline CDR1 is SGHRS and CDR2 YFSETQ. Here the CDR3 reads CASSLWGGARAEAFF. The CDR3 DNA reads TGCGCCAGCAGCTTGTGGGGGGGGGCGAGGGCTGAAGCTTTCTTT.

The J gene is TRBJ2-7, the V gene TRBV14; D is possibly TRBD1 (5 bases). The CDR3 has 13 residues. V lost 3 bases to trimming and J lost 0 bases, with 6 bases between them. CDR1 SGHDN and CDR2 FVKESK come from the germline V gene. The CDR3 DNA reads TGTGCCAGCAGCCACGACAGCTCCTACGAGCAGTACTTC. Protein: CASSHDSSYEQYF. The complete variable domain, with remaining parts taken from reference TRBV14 and TRBJ2-7, reads EAGVTQFPSHSVIEKGQTVTLRCDPISGHDNLYWYRRVMGKEIKFLLHFVKESKQDESGMPNNRFLAERTGGTYSTLKVQPAELEDSGVYFCASSHDSSYEQYFGPGTRLTVT.

The chain has TRBV5-6 and TRBJ2-1; D not certain. The germline V gene has CDR1 SGHDT and CDR2 YYEEEE. V shed 2 bases and J shed 10 bases, with 10 bases lying between them. The CDR3 is 12 amino acids. The CDR3 here is CASSFLSLEQFF. The CDR3 DNA sequence: TGTGCCAGCAGCTTCCTTTCGTTGGAGCAGTTCTTC. Complete variable domain (other parts from reference TRBV5-6 and TRBJ2-1): DAGVTQSPTHLIKTRGQQVTLRCSPKSGHDTVSWYQQALGQGPQFIFQYYEEEERQRGNFPDRFSGHQFPNYSSELNVNALLLGDSALYLCASSFLSLEQFFGPGTRLTVL.

J is TRBJ2-1 and V is TRBV7-9; 9 bases are a match to TRBD2. V lost 6 bases and J lost 3; bases outside the gene matches: 3. CDR3 length: 14 residues. Germline V gene sequence: CDR1 SEHNR, CDR2 FQNEAQ (reference sequence). CDR3 DNA: TGTGCCAGCAGTAGCGGGAGATTCTACAATGAGCAGTTCTTC. This gives the protein CASSSGRFYNEQFF. Looking up the rest from reference TRBV7-9 and TRBJ2-1 gives the full variable domain: DTGVSQNPRHKITKRGQNVTFRCDPISEHNRLYWYRQTLGQGPEFLTYFQNEAQLEKSRLLSDRFSAERPKGSFSTLEIQRTEQGDSAMYLCASSSGRFYNEQFFGPGTRLTVL.

This clone has just a few counts. The J gene is TRBJ2-3, the V gene TRBV7-2, with 14 bases lining up with TRBD2. CDR3 size: 17 residues. After removal of 5 bases from V and 8 bases from J, the junction contained 12 bases not matched to a gene. Germline V gene data show CDR1 as SGHTA and CDR2 as FQGNSA. This CDR3 is CASSEGVGGLAGVTQYF. The CDR3 DNA reads TGTGCCAGCAGCGAGGGAGTTGGGGGACTAGCGGGAGTTACGCAGTATTTT. The full variable domain, its missing parts supplied by reference TRBV7-2 and TRBJ2-3, is GAGVSQSPSNKVTEKGKDVELRCDPISGHTALYWYRQSLGQGLEFLIYFQGNSAPDKSGLPSDRFSAERTGGSVSTLTIQRTQQEDSAVYLCASSEGVGGLAGVTQYFGPGTRLTVL.

The DNA of the CDR3 is TGTGCCAGCAGTTTATCGGCAGGTACGAACGAGCAGTACTTC. Its translation is CASSLSAGTNEQYF. This chain uses TRBV27 with TRBJ2-7; D not resolved. Germline V gene lookup returns CDR1 MNHEY and CDR2 SMNVEV (reference sequence). The CDR3 runs 14 residues. V was cut by 0 bases and J by 5 bases, with 11 bases left in between.

The gene calls are TRBV4-1 and TRBJ1-1; the match to TRBD1 covers 7 bases. The CDR3 loop spans 16 amino acids. Germline-derived CDR1 and CDR2 are MGHRA and YSYEKL. V dropped 2 bases and J dropped 4; count of bases not matched to a gene: 10. The CDR3: CASSQNPDRSLTEAFF. The DNA of the CDR3 is TGCGCCAGCAGCCAAAACCCGGACAGGTCCCTCACTGAAGCTTTCTTT.

Only a few counts were recorded for this clone. The rearrangement uses TRBV27 and TRBJ2-2, with 9 bases that match TRBD2. This CDR3 comprises 13 residues. The V and J ends lost 6 bases and 8 bases, in that order; junction bases with no gene match: 4. Germline CDR1 MNHEY, CDR2 SMNVEV (reference sequence). The CDR3 reads CASRQSGRGELFF. The CDR3 nucleotides are TGTGCCAGCAGACAAAGCGGGAGGGGGGAGCTGTTTTTT.